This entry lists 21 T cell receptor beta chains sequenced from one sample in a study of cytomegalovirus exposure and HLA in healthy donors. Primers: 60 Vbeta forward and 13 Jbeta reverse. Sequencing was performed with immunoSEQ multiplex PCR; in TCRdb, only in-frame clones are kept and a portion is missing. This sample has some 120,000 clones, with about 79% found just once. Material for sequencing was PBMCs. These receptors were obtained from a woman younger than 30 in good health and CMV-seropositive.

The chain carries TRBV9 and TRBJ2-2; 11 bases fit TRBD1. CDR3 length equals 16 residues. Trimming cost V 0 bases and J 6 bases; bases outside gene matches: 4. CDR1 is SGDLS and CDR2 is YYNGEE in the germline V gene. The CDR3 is CASSVGGTGGSGELFF. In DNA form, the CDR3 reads TGTGCCAGCAGCGTAGGCGGGACAGGGGGATCCGGGGAGCTGTTTTTT. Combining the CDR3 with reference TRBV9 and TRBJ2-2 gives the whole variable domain DSGVTQTPKHLITATGQRVTLRCSPRSGDLSVYWYQQSLDQGLQFLIQYYNGEERAKGNILERFSAQQFPDLHSELNLSSLELGDSALYFCASSVGGTGGSGELFFGEGSRLTVL.

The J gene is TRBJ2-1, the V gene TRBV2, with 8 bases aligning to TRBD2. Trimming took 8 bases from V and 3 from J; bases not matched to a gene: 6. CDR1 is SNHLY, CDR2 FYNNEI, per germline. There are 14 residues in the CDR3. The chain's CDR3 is CASLGLADYNEQFF. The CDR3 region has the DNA TGTGCCAGCCTCGGACTAGCAGACTACAATGAGCAGTTCTTC.

The CDR3 nucleotides read TGTGCCAGCAGAGGACTAGCGAACCACAATGAGCAGTTCTTC. This codes for CASRGLANHNEQFF. This chain links TRBV6-5 with TRBJ2-1; 9 nucleotides match TRBD2. Germline trimming cut 6 bases from V and 5 bases from J; bases unmatched to any gene: 5. The CDR3 has 14 amino acids. In germline, CDR1 is MNHEY, CDR2 SVGAGI.

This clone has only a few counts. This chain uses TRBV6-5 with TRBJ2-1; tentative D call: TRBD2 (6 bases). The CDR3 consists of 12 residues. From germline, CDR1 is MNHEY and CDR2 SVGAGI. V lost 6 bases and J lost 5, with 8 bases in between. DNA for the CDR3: TGTGCCAGCAGCCGGGGGAACAATGAGCAGTTCTTC. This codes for CASSRGNNEQFF.

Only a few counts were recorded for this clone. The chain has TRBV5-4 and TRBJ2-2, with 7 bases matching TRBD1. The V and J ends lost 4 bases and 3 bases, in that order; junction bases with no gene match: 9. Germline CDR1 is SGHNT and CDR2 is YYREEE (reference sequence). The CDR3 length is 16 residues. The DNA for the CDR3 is TGTGCCAGCAGCGCAGGGACAGACATTGACACCGGGGAGCTGTTTTTT. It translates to CASSAGTDIDTGELFF.

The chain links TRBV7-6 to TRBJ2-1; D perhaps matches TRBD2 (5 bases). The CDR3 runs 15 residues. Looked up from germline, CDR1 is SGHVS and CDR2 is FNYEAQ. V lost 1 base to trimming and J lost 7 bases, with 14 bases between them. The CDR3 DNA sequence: TGTGCCAGCAGCTTAGATCTAGCATGGGGTAATGAGCAGTTCTTC. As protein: CASSLDLAWGNEQFF.

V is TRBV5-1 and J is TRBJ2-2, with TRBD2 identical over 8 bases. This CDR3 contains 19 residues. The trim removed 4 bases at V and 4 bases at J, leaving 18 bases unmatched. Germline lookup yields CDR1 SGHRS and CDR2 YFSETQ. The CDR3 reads CASSPNGAGAYPGTGELFF. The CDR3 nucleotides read TGCGCCAGCAGCCCTAACGGAGCGGGGGCCTATCCTGGCACCGGGGAGCTGTTTTTT.

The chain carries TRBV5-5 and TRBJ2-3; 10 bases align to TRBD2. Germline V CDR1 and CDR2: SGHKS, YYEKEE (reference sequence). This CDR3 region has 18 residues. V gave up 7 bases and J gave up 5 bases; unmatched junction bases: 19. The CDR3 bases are TGTGCCAGCGTCGGAGACCGGCTAGCGGGGGCCCGGGGAGATACGCAGTATTTT. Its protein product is CASVGDRLAGARGDTQYF.

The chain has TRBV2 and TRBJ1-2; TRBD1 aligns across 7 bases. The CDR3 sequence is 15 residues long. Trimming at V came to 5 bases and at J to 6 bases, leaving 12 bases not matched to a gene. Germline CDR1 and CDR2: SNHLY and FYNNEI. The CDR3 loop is CASSLQRQGGDGYTF. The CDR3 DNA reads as TGTGCCAGCAGTCTTCAGCGACAGGGTGGGGATGGCTACACCTTC.

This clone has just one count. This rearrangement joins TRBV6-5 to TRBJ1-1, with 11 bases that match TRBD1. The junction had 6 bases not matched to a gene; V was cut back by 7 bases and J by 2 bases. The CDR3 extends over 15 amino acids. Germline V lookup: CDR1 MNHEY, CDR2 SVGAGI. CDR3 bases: TGTGCCAGCAATCGGGGACAGGGGGTAAACACTGAAGCTTTCTTT. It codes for CASNRGQGVNTEAFF.

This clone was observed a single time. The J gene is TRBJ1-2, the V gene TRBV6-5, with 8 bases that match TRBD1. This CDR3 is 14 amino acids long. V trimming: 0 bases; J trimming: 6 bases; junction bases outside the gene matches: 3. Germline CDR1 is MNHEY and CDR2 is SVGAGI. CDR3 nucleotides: TGTGCCAGCAGTTACTCGAGCAGGGGGCATGGCTACACCTTC. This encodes CASSYSSRGHGYTF.

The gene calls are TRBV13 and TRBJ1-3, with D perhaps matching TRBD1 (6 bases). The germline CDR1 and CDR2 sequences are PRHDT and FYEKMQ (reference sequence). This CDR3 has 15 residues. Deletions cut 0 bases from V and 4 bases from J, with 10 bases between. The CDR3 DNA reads TGTGCCAGCAGCTTAGGATCAGGGGCCGGAAACACCATATATTTT. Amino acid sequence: CASSLGSGAGNTIYF.

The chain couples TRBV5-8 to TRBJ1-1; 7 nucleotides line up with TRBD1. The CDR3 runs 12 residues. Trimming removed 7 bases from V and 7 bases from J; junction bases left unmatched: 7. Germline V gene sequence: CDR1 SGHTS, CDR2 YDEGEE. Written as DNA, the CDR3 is TGTGCCAGCGCCTACAGGGGACGTGAAGCTTTCTTT. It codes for CASAYRGREAFF.

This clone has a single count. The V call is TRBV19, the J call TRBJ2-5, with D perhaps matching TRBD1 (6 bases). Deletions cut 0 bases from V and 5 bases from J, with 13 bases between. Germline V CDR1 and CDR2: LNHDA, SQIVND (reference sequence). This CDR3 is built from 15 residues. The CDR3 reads CASSIDRQGTETQYF. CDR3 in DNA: TGTGCCAGTAGTATAGATCGGCAGGGGACGGAGACCCAGTACTTC.

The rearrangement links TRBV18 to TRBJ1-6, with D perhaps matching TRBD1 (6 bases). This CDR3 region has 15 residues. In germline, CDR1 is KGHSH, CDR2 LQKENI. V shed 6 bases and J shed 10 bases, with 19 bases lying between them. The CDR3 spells CASSSSSGARSPLHF. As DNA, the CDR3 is TGTGCCAGCTCGTCAAGTTCAGGGGCGCGGTCACCCCTCCACTTT.

This chain's CDR3 is CASSQVGRGAEKLFF. CDR3 nucleotide sequence: TGTGCCAGCAGCCAAGTCGGCAGGGGCGCGGAAAAACTGTTTTTT. The chain carries TRBV14 and TRBJ1-4, with D perhaps TRBD1 (6 bases). V was trimmed by 1 base and J by 8 bases, leaving 14 bases between them. CDR1 SGHDN and CDR2 FVKESK come from the germline V gene. CDR3 length: 15 amino acids.

CDR3 loop: CASSALSGGADTQYF. Here the CDR3 DNA reads TGCGCCAGCTCAGCGTTGAGCGGGGGGGCAGATACGCAGTATTTT. The chain is built from TRBV10-2 and TRBJ2-3, with 10 bases aligning to TRBD2. The CDR3 consists of 15 residues. CDR1 and CDR2 from the germline V gene are WSHSY and SAAADI. V trimming: 8 bases; J trimming: 4 bases; junction bases outside the gene matches: 9.

The CDR3 sequence: CASVSGSSGANVLTF. The CDR3 coding sequence is TGCGCCAGCGTATCCGGGTCCTCTGGGGCCAACGTCCTGACTTTC. The rearrangement uses TRBV5-1 and TRBJ2-6; D remains ambiguous. Between the trimmed V and J ends, which lost 7 bases and 0 bases, there was a span of 11 bases. Per the germline V gene, CDR1 is SGHRS and CDR2 is YFSETQ. The CDR3 has 15 amino acids.

DNA of the CDR3: TGTGCCAGCAGCTTTACAGGGGTAGGGACAGATACGCAGTATTTT. Its translation: CASSFTGVGTDTQYF. This chain joins TRBV7-2 and TRBJ2-3, with 7 bases aligning to TRBD1. Trimming removed 3 bases from V and 3 bases from J; junction bases left unmatched: 6. Germline assignment: CDR1 SGHTA and CDR2 FQGNSA. The CDR3 is 15 residues long.

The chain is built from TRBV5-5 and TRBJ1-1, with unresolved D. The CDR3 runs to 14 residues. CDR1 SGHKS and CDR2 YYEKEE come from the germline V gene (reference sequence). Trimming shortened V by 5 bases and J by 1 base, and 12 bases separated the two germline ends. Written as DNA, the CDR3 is TGTGCCAGCAGACCGTGGGGAGAGAACACTGAAGCTTTCTTT. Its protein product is CASRPWGENTEAFF.

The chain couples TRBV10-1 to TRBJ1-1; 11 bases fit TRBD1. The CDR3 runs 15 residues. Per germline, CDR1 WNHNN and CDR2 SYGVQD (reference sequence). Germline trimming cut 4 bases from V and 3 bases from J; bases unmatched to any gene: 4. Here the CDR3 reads CASSGGTGGDTEAFF. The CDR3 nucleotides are TGCGCCAGCAGTGGAGGGACAGGGGGGGACACTGAAGCTTTCTTT.